Sequencing of this T cell receptor beta chain was carried out in a study of cytomegalovirus exposure and HLA in healthy donors. Overall study: Earlier findings included about 120 million unique TCR beta sequences obtained from 150 million to 200 million T cells. General study results and limits: Sequencing artifact likely explains a cluster of highly shared sequence variants.

13 Jbeta primers and 60 Vbeta primers were used for the PCR. Original methodology: Later, tens of millions of unique TCR beta chains were counted in an analysis, and roughly 11 million of them were shared. Using immunoSEQ multiplex PCR, the repertoire was profiled, and TCRdb retains in-frame clones only, with some absent. That table furnishes V, J and clone size, whereas the DNA furnished D and trimming. Here the sample spans around 100,000 clones, 82% being singletons. Per germline, CDR1 KGHSH and CDR2 LQKENI. The CDR3 length is 13 residues. The ends were cut back, 2 bases at V and 6 bases at J, with 11 bases in the middle. Points on this clone: Antigen unknown.

The sequencing sample was made of PBMCs. The sequence was obtained from a woman in her late teens or twenties in good health and CMV-seronegative. The chain combines TRBV18 with TRBJ2-7; D possibly corresponds to TRBD1 (7 bases). CDR3 protein: CASSPDRDSEQYF. The CDR3 nucleotides read TGTGCCAGCTCACCAGACAGGGACTCCGAGCAGTACTTC.